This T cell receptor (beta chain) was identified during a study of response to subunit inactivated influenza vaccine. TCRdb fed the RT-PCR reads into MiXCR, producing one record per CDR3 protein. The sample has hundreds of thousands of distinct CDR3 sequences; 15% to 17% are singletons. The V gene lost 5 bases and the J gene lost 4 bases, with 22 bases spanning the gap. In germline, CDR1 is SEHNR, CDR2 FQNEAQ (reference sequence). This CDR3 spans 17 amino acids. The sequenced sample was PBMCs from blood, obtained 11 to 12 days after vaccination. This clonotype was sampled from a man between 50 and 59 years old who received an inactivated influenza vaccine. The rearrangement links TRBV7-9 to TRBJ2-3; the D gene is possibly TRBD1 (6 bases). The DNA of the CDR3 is TGTGCCAGCAGCCCCAGGGGCAGGGGACCGAATCCAGATACGCAGTATTTT. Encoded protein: CASSPRGRGPNPDTQYF.